This T cell receptor beta chain was observed in a study of OX40 agonist ivuxolimab in advanced cancers. The wider study: The study gave patients intravenous ivuxolimab at 0.01 to 10 mg/kg every 2 weeks. Enrollees could have had prior anti-PD-1, anti-PD-L1 or anti-CTLA-4 therapy, which around 40% had received.

General study findings and limits: People who partly responded at 0.1-3.0 mg/kg had some of the least clonal expansion seen.

This clone has just one count. Its antigen is still unknown. Only in-frame clones appear in the TCRdb table, and some are missing; sequencing was by immunoSEQ multiplex PCR. The table shows 50,000 to 55,000 clones, with 80% to 90% occurring only once. This sample comprised CD4+ or CD8+ T cells sorted from blood, obtained in a trial of the OX40 agonist ivuxolimab. The TCR sequence derives from an adult with an advanced solid tumor such as melanoma, head and neck, liver or kidney cancer.

This CDR3 is CASSLGRSSYEQYF. In DNA, the CDR3 is TGTGCCAGCAGCTTAGGCAGGAGCTCCTACGAGCAGTACTTC. The chain links TRBV7-2 to TRBJ2-7; D is ambiguous. The CDR3 runs to 14 residues. Germline V gene lookup returns CDR1 SGHTA and CDR2 FQGNSA. Between the trimmed V and J ends, which lost 1 base and 0 bases, there was a span of 7 bases.